Listed below are T cell receptor beta chains from one sample, sequenced in a study of T cell responses to AZD1222 COVID-19 vaccine. Some clones are missing from TCRdb's copy, which holds only in-frame ones; the method was immunoSEQ multiplex PCR. The repertoire has some 45,000 clones, roughly 91% of them found once; the top ten carry about 36%. The sample was peripheral blood, taken 28 days after the second AZD1222 dose. Every receptor here comes from an adult who received the AZD1222 COVID-19 vaccine. Both conserved end residues are part of each CDR3. A D gene is named only where the DNA matches it firmly. The size entry is marked missing in some rows and otherwise reads once, few, many or a size class.

J,D,size,V,CDR3,DNA
TRBJ1-2,NA,NA,TRBV3-1/TRBV3-2,CASSQETGSGYTF,TGTGCCAGCAGCCAAGAAACAGGATCTGGCTACACCTTC
TRBJ2-5,NA,NA,TRBV7-2,CASSHPRVEETQYF,TGTGCCAGCAGCCACCCTCGGGTCGAAGAGACCCAGTACTTC
TRBJ2-5,NA,NA,TRBV12-1,CASSIWRLGGQETQYF,TGTGCCAGCAGCATCTGGCGTTTGGGGGGGCAAGAGACCCAGTACTTC
TRBJ2-5,NA,NA,TRBV7-9,CASSLGAVHQTQYF,TGTGCCAGCAGCTTAGGGGCCGTTCACCAGACCCAGTACTTC
TRBJ1-1,NA,NA,TRBV5-1,CASGEGPLNTEAFF,TGCGCCAGCGGTGAGGGGCCCTTGAACACTGAAGCTTTCTTT
TRBJ2-7,NA,NA,TRBV10-1,CASSELGVEQYF,TGCGCCAGCAGTGAGTTGGGGGTTGAGCAGTACTTC
TRBJ2-2,TRBD1,once,TRBV11-2,CASTPRGLGTGELFF,TGTGCCAGCACTCCCAGGGGGCTCGGCACCGGGGAGCTGTTTTTT
TRBJ2-5,NA,NA,TRBV3-1/TRBV3-2,CASSFRGPQETQYF,TGTGCCAGCAGCTTCCGGGGACCGCAAGAGACCCAGTACTTC
TRBJ1-5,TRBD1,NA,TRBV10-3,CAVAGQGGMQPQHF,TGTGCCGTTGCGGGGCAGGGGGGGATGCAGCCCCAGCATTTT
TRBJ1-3,NA,NA,TRBV6-5,CASSPGASGNTIYF,TGTGCCAGCAGTCCGGGGGCCTCAGGAAACACCATATATTTT
TRBJ2-1,TRBD2,NA,TRBV29-1,CSAHSGGVDEQFF,TGCAGCGCACATAGCGGGGGGGTCGATGAGCAGTTCTTC
TRBJ2-1,TRBD2,NA,TRBV3-1/TRBV3-2,CASSHGAGGNEQFF,TGTGCCAGCAGCCATGGAGCGGGGGGCAATGAGCAGTTCTTC
TRBJ1-2,NA,NA,TRBV11-2,CASSYDGGYGYTF,TGTGCCAGCAGCTATGACGGGGGCTATGGCTACACCTTC
TRBJ2-7,NA,NA,TRBV5-1,CASSLAGRSYEQYF,TGCGCCAGCAGCTTGGCGGGGCGGTCCTACGAGCAGTACTTC
TRBJ2-5,TRBD2,NA,TRBV3-1/TRBV3-2,CASSQGLAGGQGETQYF,TGTGCCAGCAGCCAGGGACTAGCGGGGGGCCAGGGAGAGACCCAGTACTTC
TRBJ1-6,NA,NA,TRBV11-2,CASSLTRGNSPLHF,TGTGCCAGCAGCTTAACCAGGGGTAATTCACCCCTCCACTTT
TRBJ2-3,NA,NA,TRBV5-6,CASSLLWGARADTQYF,TGTGCCAGCAGCTTATTATGGGGGGCCCGGGCAGATACGCAGTATTTT
TRBJ1-1,NA,NA,TRBV4-3,CASSQGPERFDTEAFF,TGCGCCAGCAGCCAAGGACCCGAACGGTTTGACACTGAAGCTTTCTTT
TRBJ2-3,NA,NA,TRBV15,CATSSRGGNTDTQYF,TGTGCCACCAGCAGCAGGGGGGGGAACACAGATACGCAGTATTTT
TRBJ2-1,NA,NA,TRBV5-1,CASSLMGRDFYNEQFF,TGCGCCAGCAGCTTGATGGGACGGGATTTCTACAATGAGCAGTTCTTC
TRBJ2-7,TRBD1,NA,TRBV4-3,CASSQALWDRFYEQYF,TGCGCCAGCAGCCAAGCGCTATGGGACAGATTTTACGAGCAGTACTTC
TRBJ1-1,TRBD1,NA,TRBV6-4,CASSSTGASGEAFF,TGTGCCAGCAGCTCGACAGGGGCCTCTGGGGAAGCTTTCTTT
TRBJ2-1,NA,NA,TRBV29-1,CSVESRLKYNEQFF,TGCAGCGTTGAAAGCAGGCTTAAATACAATGAGCAGTTCTTC
TRBJ1-5,NA,NA,TRBV19,CASNWGSNQPQHF,TGTGCCAGTAATTGGGGTAGCAATCAGCCCCAGCATTTT
TRBJ1-2,NA,NA,TRBV5-6,CASSLLQVYGYTF,TGTGCCAGCAGCTTGCTTCAAGTATATGGCTACACCTTC
TRBJ2-3,NA,NA,TRBV7-2,CASSLGAVTQYF,TGTGCCAGCAGCTTAGGGGCTGTCACGCAGTATTTT
TRBJ2-5,TRBD2,NA,TRBV3-1/TRBV3-2,CASKASGGGETQYF,TGTGCCAGCAAAGCGAGCGGGGGTGGAGAGACCCAGTACTTC
TRBJ1-1,NA,NA,TRBV10-2,CASRGFQGTEAFF,TGCGCCAGCAGAGGCTTCCAGGGGACTGAAGCTTTCTTT
TRBJ2-7,TRBD1,NA,TRBV5-6,CASSSTGTGVEQYF,TGTGCCAGCAGCTCCACCGGGACAGGGGTCGAGCAGTACTTC
TRBJ2-5,TRBD2,NA,TRBV6-5,CATSRGLAGQETQYF,TGTGCCACCTCCCGCGGACTAGCGGGCCAAGAGACCCAGTACTTC
TRBJ2-7,NA,NA,TRBV27,CASSLEGVRGHEQYF,TGTGCCAGCAGTTTGGAGGGCGTAAGGGGTCACGAGCAGTACTTC
TRBJ1-2,TRBD1,NA,TRBV30,CAWSVLPDRAGGYTF,TGTGCCTGGAGTGTACTGCCGGACAGGGCCGGTGGCTACACCTTC
TRBJ1-2,TRBD1,NA,TRBV4-3,CASSQDGLGQYGYTF,TGCGCCAGCAGCCAAGATGGATTGGGACAGTATGGCTACACCTTC
TRBJ1-4,NA,once,TRBV11-2,CASSLVPAATNEKLFF,TGTGCCAGCAGCTTAGTGCCCGCCGCAACTAATGAAAAACTGTTTTTT